A single sample gave rise to the 19 T cell receptor beta chains below, sequenced in a study of T-cell reconstitution after alpha-beta-depleted transplantation in children. The TCRbeta library was prepared with unique molecular identifiers. TCRdb processed the PCR reads anew with MiXCR; each CDR3 protein has one entry. The sample has 610,000 or so distinct CDR3 sequences, 25% to 30% seen once. The source material was PBMCs, sampled before TCRalphabeta/CD19-depleted stem cell transplant. Every receptor here comes from a boy in the first two years of life with Wiskott-Aldrich syndrome, due to receive a stem cell transplant.

V usage is TRBV5-1 and J usage is TRBJ2-7; 11 nucleotides line up with TRBD2. Germline CDR1 and CDR2: SGHRS and YFSETQ. The length of the CDR3 is 17 residues. V was pared by 0 bases and J by 4 bases, with 9 bases of the junction left unmatched. CDR3 nucleotides: TGCGCCAGCAGCTTGGGACTAGCGGGACGGACGACTTACGAGCAGTACTTC. This gives the protein CASSLGLAGRTTYEQYF.

This clonotype showed up just a few times. The V and J genes are TRBV10-3 and TRBJ2-2; 9 positions match TRBD1. The V gene end was trimmed by 8 bases and the J gene end by 3 bases; junction bases not matched to a gene: 4. The V gene's germline CDR1 is ENHRY and CDR2 SYGVKD. The CDR3 has 14 amino acids. The CDR3 DNA follows: TGTGCCATCGGGGGACAGGGAGACACCGGGGAGCTGTTTTTT. Translating it yields CAIGGQGDTGELFF.

V and J are TRBV5-1 and TRBJ2-5; 7 bases fit TRBD2. The V gene end was trimmed by 5 bases and the J gene end by 2 bases; junction bases not matched to a gene: 9. CDR3 length: 15 residues. The germline V gene encodes CDR1 SGHRS and CDR2 YFSETQ. The CDR3 sequence: CASSSSGTNQETQYF. The CDR3 DNA reads as TGCGCCAGCAGTTCGAGCGGGACTAATCAAGAGACCCAGTACTTC.

The chain employs TRBV5-1 and TRBJ2-2, with D possibly TRBD1 on 6 matching bases. V dropped 5 bases and J dropped 1 base, with 15 bases sitting between them. Per the germline V gene, CDR1 is SGHRS and CDR2 is YFSETQ. The CDR3 spans 16 residues. In DNA, the CDR3 is TGCGCCAGCAGATCTGACACAGGGCTGAACACCGGGGAGCTGTTTTTT. The encoded protein is CASRSDTGLNTGELFF.

This clonotype was detected ten times or more. The DNA of the CDR3 is TGCGCCAGCTCTCCCTGGGACCCGTGGCTGGGAGATACGCAGTATTTT. Protein sequence: CASSPWDPWLGDTQYF. The chain combines TRBV5-1 with TRBJ2-3; D assignment may be TRBD1 or TRBD2 (5 bases each). Deletions cut 7 bases from V and 5 bases from J, with 23 bases between. The CDR3 is 16 residues long. Germline V gene lookup returns CDR1 SGHRS and CDR2 YFSETQ.

This chain connects TRBV12-3 or TRBV12-4 to TRBJ1-2, with 7 bases matching TRBD1. The CDR3 runs 14 residues. V gave up 3 bases and J gave up 4 bases; unmatched junction bases: 5. CDR3 bases: TGTGCCAGCAGTTTGCATACAGGGGTCTATGGCTACACCTTC. Translation: CASSLHTGVYGYTF.

This chain connects TRBV6-5 to TRBJ1-6; 8 bases are a match to TRBD1. The CDR3 contains 15 residues. The germline gives CDR1 MNHEY, CDR2 SVGAGI. The trim removed 6 bases at V and 8 bases at J, leaving 9 bases unmatched. Written as DNA, the CDR3 is TGTGCCAGCAGACTCCCCGGGACAGGAGATTCACCCCTCCACTTT. As protein: CASRLPGTGDSPLHF.

The rearrangement joins TRBV12-3 or TRBV12-4 to TRBJ2-4; maybe TRBD2 (5 bases). The CDR3 has 16 residues. Trimming took 5 bases from V and 0 from J, leaving 14 bases between them. The CDR3 loop reads CASSPKDLLAKNIQYF. CDR3 bases: TGTGCCAGCAGTCCTAAGGACTTGTTAGCCAAAAACATTCAGTACTTC.

This clonotype was seen a handful of times. This chain joins TRBV5-5 and TRBJ2-3, with TRBD1 as a possible D gene (6 bases). Trimming stripped 0 bases from V and 4 bases from J, with 12 bases between. CDR1 and CDR2 (germline): SGHKS, YYEKEE (reference sequence). CDR3 length: 15 amino acids. CDR3 loop: CASSLGRGDADTQYF. The DNA for the CDR3 is TGTGCCAGCAGCTTGGGCAGGGGAGACGCAGATACGCAGTATTTT.

V usage is TRBV6-5 and J usage is TRBJ1-3, with D tentatively TRBD1 (5 bases). Trimming removed 10 bases at V and 2 bases at J, with 15 bases between. CDR1 is MNHEY, CDR2 SVGAGI, per germline. The CDR3 sequence is 14 residues long. CDR3 bases: TGTGCCACCCGGGCGGGGCCCGCTGGAAACACCATATATTTT. This sequence encodes CATRAGPAGNTIYF.

The CDR3 region has the DNA TGTGCCAGCAGCCTTTACCAGGGACAGGGTGAGCCCCAGCATTTT. Protein: CASSLYQGQGEPQHF. This chain joins TRBV7-6 and TRBJ1-5, with 9 bases that match TRBD1. The CDR3 spans 15 residues. CDR1 is SGHVS and CDR2 is FNYEAQ in the germline V gene. The V gene end was trimmed by 5 bases and the J gene end by 8 bases; junction bases not matched to a gene: 10.

This chain connects TRBV18 to TRBJ2-1; 11 bases agree with TRBD1. There are 17 residues in the CDR3. J gave up 9 bases and V 3 bases, and 13 bases lay outside the gene matches. The V gene's germline CDR1 is KGHSH and CDR2 LQKENI. CDR3 DNA sequence: TGTGCCAGCTCACCTGTCCTAGGGACAGGGGGAGGGAGTGAGCAGTTCTTC. Translation: CASSPVLGTGGGSEQFF.

Written as DNA, the CDR3 is TGCGCCAGCAGCCTGGAACAGGGGGCGCGAAATGAGCAGTTCTTC. It codes for CASSLEQGARNEQFF. The rearrangement joins TRBV5-1 to TRBJ2-1; 9 bases are a match to TRBD1. The ends lost 4 bases at V and 7 bases at J; junction bases unmatched: 9. The germline CDR1 and CDR2 sequences are SGHRS and YFSETQ. The CDR3 runs to 15 residues. The full variable domain, its missing parts supplied by reference TRBV5-1 and TRBJ2-1, is KAGVTQTPRYLIKTRGQQVTLSCSPISGHRSVSWYQQTPGQGLQFLFEYFSETQRNKGNFPGRFSGRQFSNSRSEMNVSTLELGDSALYLCASSLEQGARNEQFFGPGTRLTVL.

This clonotype turned up a few times. The chain employs TRBV5-1 and TRBJ2-2; D ambiguous. The CDR3 extends over 15 amino acids. CDR1 is SGHRS and CDR2 is YFSETQ in the germline V gene. V lost 0 bases and J lost 3, with 9 bases in between. The CDR3 loop reads CASSLVIRDTGELFF. The CDR3 region has the DNA TGCGCCAGCAGCTTGGTGATACGGGACACCGGGGAGCTGTTTTTT.

The rearrangement uses TRBV6-2 or TRBV6-3 and TRBJ1-5; D not resolved. Trimming stripped 8 bases from V and 0 bases from J, with 14 bases between. The CDR3 loop spans 15 amino acids. From germline, CDR1 is MNHEY and CDR2 SVGEGT. In DNA, the CDR3 is TGTGCCAGCTGCCCGGGGTCCTATAGCAATCAGCCCCAGCATTTT. It encodes CASCPGSYSNQPQHF.

Many counts were recorded for this clonotype. The chain combines TRBV27 with TRBJ1-5, with D possibly matching TRBD1 (5 bases). V was cut by 3 bases and J by 4 bases, with 10 bases left in between. Germline CDR1 and CDR2: MNHEY and SMNVEV (reference sequence). CDR3 length equals 14 residues. CDR3 protein: CASSLYRSNQPQHF. CDR3 nucleotide sequence: TGTGCCAGCAGTTTGTACAGGTCGAATCAGCCCCAGCATTTT.

V is TRBV5-6 and J is TRBJ2-4, with 13 bases fitting TRBD2. Germline V gives CDR1 SGHDT, CDR2 YYEEEE. V lost 2 bases, J lost 11 bases, and 13 bases stayed unmatched. The length of the CDR3 is 17 residues. CDR3 nucleotide sequence: TGTGCCAGCAGCTTACTAGCGGGAGGGCCCCTCCTACAATTTCAGTACTTC. It yields the protein CASSLLAGGPLLQFQYF.

The rearrangement joins TRBV19 to TRBJ2-4; TRBD2 matches 7 bases. Germline V gene lookup returns CDR1 LNHDA and CDR2 SQIVND (reference sequence). V trimming: 5 bases; J trimming: 4 bases; junction bases outside the gene matches: 14. This CDR3 comprises 17 residues. In DNA, the CDR3 is TGTGCCAGTAGTGTAAGACGAGACAGCGGGACGAAAAACATTCAGTACTTC. It specifies CASSVRRDSGTKNIQYF. The complete variable domain, with remaining parts taken from reference TRBV19 and TRBJ2-4, reads DGGITQSPKYLFRKEGQNVTLSCEQNLNHDAMYWYRQDPGQGLRLIYYSQIVNDFQKGDIAEGYSVSREKKESFPLTVTSAQKNPTAFYLCASSVRRDSGTKNIQYFGAGTRLSVL.

This clonotype was observed a few times. V gene TRBV4-1 combines with J gene TRBJ1-4; possibly TRBD1 for D (6 bases). CDR1 and CDR2 from the germline V gene are MGHRA and YSYEKL. The CDR3 covers 20 residues. The V end was cut by 3 bases, the J end by 0 bases, with 23 bases between. The CDR3 coding sequence is TGCGCCAGCAGCCATGCGTACAGGGCCGCTCTACGCGCAACTAATGAAAAACTGTTTTTT. Translated: CASSHAYRAALRATNEKLFF.